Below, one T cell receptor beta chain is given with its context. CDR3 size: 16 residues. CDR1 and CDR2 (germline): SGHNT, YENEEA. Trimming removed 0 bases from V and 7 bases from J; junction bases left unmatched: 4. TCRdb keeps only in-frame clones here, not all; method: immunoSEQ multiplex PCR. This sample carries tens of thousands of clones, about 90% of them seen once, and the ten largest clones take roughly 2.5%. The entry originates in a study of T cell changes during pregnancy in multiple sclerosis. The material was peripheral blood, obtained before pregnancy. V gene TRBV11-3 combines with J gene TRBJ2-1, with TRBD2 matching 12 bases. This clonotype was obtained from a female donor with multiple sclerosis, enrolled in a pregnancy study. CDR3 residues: CASSLDLAGGGNEQFF. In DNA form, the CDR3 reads TGTGCCAGCAGCTTAGACCTAGCGGGAGGGGGGAATGAGCAGTTCTTC.